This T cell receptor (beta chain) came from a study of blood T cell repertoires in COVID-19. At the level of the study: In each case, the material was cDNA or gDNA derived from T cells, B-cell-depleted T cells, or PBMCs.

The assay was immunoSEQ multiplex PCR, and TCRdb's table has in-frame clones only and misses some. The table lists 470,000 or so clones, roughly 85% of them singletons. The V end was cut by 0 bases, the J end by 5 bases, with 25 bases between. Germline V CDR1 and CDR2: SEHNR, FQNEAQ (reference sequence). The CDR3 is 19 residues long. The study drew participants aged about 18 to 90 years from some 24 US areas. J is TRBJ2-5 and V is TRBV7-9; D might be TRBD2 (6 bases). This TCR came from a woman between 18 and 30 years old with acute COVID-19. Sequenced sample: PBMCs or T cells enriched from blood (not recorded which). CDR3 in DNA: TGTGCCAGCAGCTTAGCTCCTGGGACCCGCGGAGGGATACAGGAGACCCAGTACTTC. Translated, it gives CASSLAPGTRGGIQETQYF.